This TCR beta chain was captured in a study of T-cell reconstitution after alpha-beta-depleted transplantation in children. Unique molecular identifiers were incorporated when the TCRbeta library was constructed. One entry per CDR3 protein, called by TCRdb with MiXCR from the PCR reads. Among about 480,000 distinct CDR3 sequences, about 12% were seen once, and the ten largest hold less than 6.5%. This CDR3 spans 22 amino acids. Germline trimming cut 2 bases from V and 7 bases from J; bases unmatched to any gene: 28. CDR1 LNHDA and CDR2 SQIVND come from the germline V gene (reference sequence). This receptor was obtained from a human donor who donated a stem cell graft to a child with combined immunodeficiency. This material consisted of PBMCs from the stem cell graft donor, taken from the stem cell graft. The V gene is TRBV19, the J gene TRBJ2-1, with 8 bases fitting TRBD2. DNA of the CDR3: TGTGCCAGTAGTATACTTGCGGGAGGTGGTTTGGGACTATTTTTTCCGGGGAATGAGCAGTTCTTC. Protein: CASSILAGGGLGLFFPGNEQFF.